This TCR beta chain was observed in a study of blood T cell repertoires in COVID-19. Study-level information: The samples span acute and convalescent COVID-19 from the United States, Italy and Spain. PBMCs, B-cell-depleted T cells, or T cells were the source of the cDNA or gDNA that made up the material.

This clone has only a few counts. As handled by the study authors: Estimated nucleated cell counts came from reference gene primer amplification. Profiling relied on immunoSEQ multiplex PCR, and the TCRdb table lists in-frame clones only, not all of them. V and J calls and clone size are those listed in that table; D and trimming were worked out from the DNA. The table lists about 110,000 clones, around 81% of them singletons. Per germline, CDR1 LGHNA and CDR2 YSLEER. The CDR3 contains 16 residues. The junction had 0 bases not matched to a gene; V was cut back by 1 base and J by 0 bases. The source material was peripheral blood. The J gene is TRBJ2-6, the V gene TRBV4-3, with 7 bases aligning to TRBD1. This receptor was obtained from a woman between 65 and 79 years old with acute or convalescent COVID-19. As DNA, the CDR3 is TGCGCCAGCAGCCAAGGGACAGGCTCTGGGGCCAACGTCCTGACTTTC. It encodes CASSQGTGSGANVLTF.